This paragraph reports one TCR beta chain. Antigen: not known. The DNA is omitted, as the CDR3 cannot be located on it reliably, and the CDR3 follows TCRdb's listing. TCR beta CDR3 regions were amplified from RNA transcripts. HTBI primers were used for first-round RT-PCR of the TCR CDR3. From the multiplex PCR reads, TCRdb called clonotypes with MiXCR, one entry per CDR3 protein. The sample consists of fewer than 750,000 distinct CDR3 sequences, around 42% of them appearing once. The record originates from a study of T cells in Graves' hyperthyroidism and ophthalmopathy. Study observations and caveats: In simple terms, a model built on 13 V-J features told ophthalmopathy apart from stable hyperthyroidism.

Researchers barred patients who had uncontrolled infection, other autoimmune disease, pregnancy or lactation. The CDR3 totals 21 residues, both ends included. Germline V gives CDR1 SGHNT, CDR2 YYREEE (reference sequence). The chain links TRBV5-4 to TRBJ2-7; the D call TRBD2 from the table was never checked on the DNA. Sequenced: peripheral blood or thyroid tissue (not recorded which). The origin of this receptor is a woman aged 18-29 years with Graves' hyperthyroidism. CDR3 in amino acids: CASSIYLCSVEVDYTSYEQYF.